This T cell receptor (beta chain) was sequenced for a study of CD8+ T cells in alopecia areata. Study in general: Patients took tofacitinib for 6 to 18 months, followed by 6 drug-free months. Study-level results: Mice showed TCR sharing more clearly than patients did, possibly owing to HLA. Normal scalp had lower clonality than lesional scalp, with alopecia totalis/universalis lesions showing this most strongly. Many expanded lesional clones stayed in scalp and blood while on tofacitinib.

This clone was counted between two and nine times. The target antigen is unknown. The treatment here: oral pan-JAK inhibitor, 5-10 mg twice daily. The CDR3 spans 15 residues. Deletions cut 3 bases from V and 5 bases from J, with 17 bases between. Germline CDR1 and CDR2: MNHEY and SVGAGI. Once RNA had been extracted, it was reverse transcribed into cDNA to act as the sequencing template. Clones were read by immunoSEQ multiplex PCR, and TCRdb kept only the in-frame ones, dropping some. The data show 180,000 or so clones, 40% to 65% seen once. The clonotype comes from a human donor with alopecia areata. The material was CD8+ T cells sorted from blood, obtained at week 52, from a patient treated with tofacitinib. The V gene is TRBV6-5, the J gene TRBJ2-7; possibly TRBD1 for D (5 bases). CDR3 in DNA: TGTGCCAGCAGTTATGGAACAGGACGGCTCGACGAGCAGTACTTC. Residues: CASSYGTGRLDEQYF.